This is a list of T cell receptor beta chains from one sample in a study of control samples from healthy donors and cancer patients. Sequenced by immunoSEQ multiplex PCR; TCRdb stores in-frame clones only, minus some. This sample has tens of thousands of clones; 85% to 90% occur once, and the top ten carry 1.5% to 2%. What was sequenced was PBMCs. The source is a woman aged 55-70 years with head and neck cancer. Each CDR3 is given with its conserved first and last residue. Fields, in order: V gene, J gene, clone size, D gene, CDR3 protein, CDR3 DNA. D genes are given only for firm matches. Only part of the rows carry a size: once, few, many, or a class if the clone is expanded.

v_call: TRBV2
j_call: TRBJ2-1
clone_size: .
d_call: TRBD2
cdr3_aa: CASSPTSGRASGEQFF
cdr3_nt: TGTGCCAGCAGCCCCACTAGCGGGAGGGCCTCAGGTGAGCAGTTCTTC

v_call: TRBV19
j_call: TRBJ2-5
clone_size: .
d_call: .
cdr3_aa: CASSSTQRVYQETQYF
cdr3_nt: TGTGCCAGTAGTTCGACCCAGCGGGTGTACCAAGAGACCCAGTACTTC

v_call: TRBV6-2/TRBV6-3
j_call: TRBJ2-5
clone_size: once
d_call: .
cdr3_aa: CASSYIRGRQAAGTQYF
cdr3_nt: TGTGCCAGCAGTTACATTAGGGGGAGACAGGCAGCAGGGACCCAGTACTTC

v_call: TRBV9
j_call: TRBJ2-1
clone_size: .
d_call: .
cdr3_aa: CASSGRVGFEQFF
cdr3_nt: TGTGCCAGCAGCGGCCGGGTGGGATTTGAGCAGTTCTTC

v_call: TRBV10-3
j_call: TRBJ2-7
clone_size: .
d_call: TRBD2
cdr3_aa: CAIRVAGGPSEQYF
cdr3_nt: TGTGCCATCAGGGTAGCGGGAGGGCCCTCCGAGCAGTACTTC

v_call: TRBV2
j_call: TRBJ1-5
clone_size: .
d_call: .
cdr3_aa: CASSRSGGNQPQHF
cdr3_nt: TGTGCCAGCAGTCGGTCTGGAGGCAATCAGCCCCAGCATTTT

v_call: TRBV3-1/TRBV3-2
j_call: TRBJ2-4
clone_size: .
d_call: .
cdr3_aa: CASSPGLGIQYF
cdr3_nt: TGTGCCAGCAGCCCCGGGTTGGGCATTCAGTACTTC

v_call: TRBV28
j_call: TRBJ2-7
clone_size: .
d_call: .
cdr3_aa: CASSPEVREQYF
cdr3_nt: TGTGCCAGCAGTCCCGAGGTACGCGAGCAGTACTTC

v_call: TRBV9
j_call: TRBJ1-2
clone_size: .
d_call: TRBD1
cdr3_aa: CASSVDRGAYGYTF
cdr3_nt: TGTGCCAGCAGCGTAGACAGGGGGGCCTATGGCTACACCTTC

v_call: TRBV29-1
j_call: TRBJ2-4
clone_size: .
d_call: .
cdr3_aa: CSVESWVVAVAKNIQYF
cdr3_nt: TGCAGCGTTGAATCTTGGGTGGTAGCAGTAGCCAAAAACATTCAGTACTTC

v_call: TRBV9
j_call: TRBJ2-7
clone_size: .
d_call: .
cdr3_aa: CASSAGAGRSEQYF
cdr3_nt: TGTGCCAGCAGCGCGGGGGCGGGGCGGAGCGAGCAGTACTTC

v_call: TRBV18
j_call: TRBJ1-1
clone_size: .
d_call: .
cdr3_aa: CASSPGRINTEAFF
cdr3_nt: TGTGCCAGCTCACCGGGCAGAATTAACACTGAAGCTTTCTTT

v_call: TRBV11-3
j_call: TRBJ2-2
clone_size: .
d_call: TRBD2
cdr3_aa: CASSTGGAENTGELFF
cdr3_nt: TGTGCCAGCTCTACGGGGGGGGCGGAGAACACCGGGGAGCTGTTTTTT

v_call: TRBV9
j_call: TRBJ2-1
clone_size: .
d_call: .
cdr3_aa: CASSVGQNNEQFF
cdr3_nt: TGTGCCAGCAGCGTAGGGCAGAACAATGAGCAGTTCTTC

v_call: TRBV7-9
j_call: TRBJ2-6
clone_size: .
d_call: TRBD2
cdr3_aa: CASSPGLAGSSGANVLTF
cdr3_nt: TGTGCCAGCAGCCCAGGACTAGCGGGGAGCTCTGGGGCCAACGTCCTGACTTTC

v_call: TRBV7-9
j_call: TRBJ2-2
clone_size: .
d_call: TRBD2
cdr3_aa: CASSNGLAGYTGELFF
cdr3_nt: TGTGCCAGCAGCAATGGACTAGCGGGATACACCGGGGAGCTGTTTTTT

v_call: TRBV19
j_call: TRBJ1-4
clone_size: .
d_call: .
cdr3_aa: CASQSSGSTNEKLFF
cdr3_nt: TGTGCCAGTCAATCTTCAGGGTCAACTAATGAAAAACTGTTTTTT

v_call: TRBV5-1
j_call: TRBJ2-1
clone_size: few
d_call: .
cdr3_aa: CASSLGLGLPYNEQFF
cdr3_nt: TGCGCCAGCAGCTTGGGGCTAGGCCTTCCCTACAATGAGCAGTTCTTC

v_call: TRBV5-1
j_call: TRBJ2-1
clone_size: once
d_call: .
cdr3_aa: CASSLVPGAYNEQFF
cdr3_nt: TGCGCCAGCAGCTTGGTCCCGGGAGCGTACAATGAGCAGTTCTTC

v_call: TRBV10-3
j_call: TRBJ2-7
clone_size: .
d_call: TRBD2
cdr3_aa: CAITNMGLAGAREQYF
cdr3_nt: TGTGCCATCACCAATATGGGACTAGCGGGAGCCCGCGAGCAGTACTTC

v_call: TRBV9
j_call: TRBJ2-1
clone_size: .
d_call: TRBD1
cdr3_aa: CASSVSHGGQGHNEQFF
cdr3_nt: TGTGCCAGCAGCGTGAGTCATGGGGGACAGGGCCACAATGAGCAGTTCTTC

v_call: TRBV2
j_call: TRBJ2-7
clone_size: .
d_call: TRBD2
cdr3_aa: CASSVLAGMDEQYF
cdr3_nt: TGTGCCAGCAGTGTTCTAGCGGGAATGGACGAGCAGTACTTC

v_call: TRBV6-2/TRBV6-3
j_call: TRBJ2-7
clone_size: .
d_call: .
cdr3_aa: CASSYSAGRSPYEQYF
cdr3_nt: TGTGCCAGCAGTTACTCGGCCGGACGATCACCCTACGAGCAGTACTTC

v_call: TRBV28
j_call: TRBJ2-3
clone_size: .
d_call: TRBD2
cdr3_aa: CASSPSGISTDTQYF
cdr3_nt: TGTGCCAGCTCACCTAGCGGGATCAGCACAGATACGCAGTATTTT

v_call: TRBV28
j_call: TRBJ2-1
clone_size: .
d_call: .
cdr3_aa: CASSPPGARDEQFF
cdr3_nt: TGTGCCAGCAGTCCGCCCGGGGCTCGGGATGAGCAGTTCTTC

v_call: TRBV5-8
j_call: TRBJ1-1
clone_size: .
d_call: .
cdr3_aa: CASSPSEFGRAFF
cdr3_nt: TGTGCCAGCAGCCCCTCTGAGTTCGGGCGGGCTTTCTTT

v_call: TRBV6-4
j_call: TRBJ1-1
clone_size: once
d_call: .
cdr3_aa: CASSESDRNTEAFF
cdr3_nt: TGTGCCAGCAGTGAATCAGACAGGAACACTGAAGCTTTCTTT

v_call: TRBV3-1/TRBV3-2
j_call: TRBJ2-1
clone_size: .
d_call: .
cdr3_aa: CASSHLTDLEQFF
cdr3_nt: TGTGCCAGCAGCCACCTTACGGACCTTGAGCAGTTCTTC

v_call: TRBV25-1
j_call: TRBJ1-2
clone_size: .
d_call: .
cdr3_aa: CASSESGYGYTF
cdr3_nt: TGTGCCAGCAGTGAATCAGGCTATGGCTACACCTTC

v_call: TRBV6-1
j_call: TRBJ2-1
clone_size: .
d_call: TRBD2
cdr3_aa: CASSESSGNYNEQFF
cdr3_nt: TGTGCCAGCAGTGAATCTAGCGGGAACTACAATGAGCAGTTCTTC

v_call: TRBV19
j_call: TRBJ1-1
clone_size: once
d_call: TRBD1
cdr3_aa: CASSFTRDRATEAFF
cdr3_nt: TGTGCCAGTTCCTTCACTAGGGACAGGGCCACTGAAGCTTTCTTT

v_call: TRBV30
j_call: TRBJ1-6
clone_size: .
d_call: .
cdr3_aa: CACSRGAAGNSPLHF
cdr3_nt: TGTGCCTGTTCGCGGGGGGCCGCAGGGAATTCACCCCTCCACTTT

v_call: TRBV6-5
j_call: TRBJ2-5
clone_size: .
d_call: TRBD1
cdr3_aa: CASGTARTGTQYF
cdr3_nt: TGTGCCAGCGGGACAGCACGAACGGGGACCCAGTACTTC

v_call: TRBV27
j_call: TRBJ1-5
clone_size: once
d_call: TRBD1
cdr3_aa: CASAPTGSNQPQHF
cdr3_nt: TGTGCCAGCGCGCCGACAGGGAGCAATCAGCCCCAGCATTTT

v_call: TRBV5-1
j_call: TRBJ2-1
clone_size: .
d_call: .
cdr3_aa: CASSLGGVVSIGDEQFF
cdr3_nt: TGCGCCAGCAGCTTGGGTGGGGTCGTATCTATAGGGGATGAGCAGTTCTTC

v_call: TRBV7-8
j_call: TRBJ2-2
clone_size: .
d_call: .
cdr3_aa: CASSLGTVGELFF
cdr3_nt: TGTGCCAGCAGCTTAGGGACAGTCGGGGAGCTGTTTTTT

v_call: TRBV6-1
j_call: TRBJ2-2
clone_size: .
d_call: TRBD2
cdr3_aa: CASSVLAGDNTGELFF
cdr3_nt: TGTGCCAGCAGTGTGCTAGCGGGAGATAACACCGGGGAGCTGTTTTTT

v_call: TRBV24-1
j_call: TRBJ2-1
clone_size: .
d_call: TRBD2
cdr3_aa: CATQPGGDYNEQFF
cdr3_nt: TGTGCCACCCAACCGGGAGGGGACTACAATGAGCAGTTCTTC

v_call: TRBV27
j_call: TRBJ2-2
clone_size: .
d_call: .
cdr3_aa: CASSSPVPFANTGELFF
cdr3_nt: TGTGCCAGCAGTTCTCCTGTCCCGTTCGCGAACACCGGGGAGCTGTTTTTT

v_call: TRBV2
j_call: TRBJ2-3
clone_size: .
d_call: .
cdr3_aa: CASSGGRTTDTQYF
cdr3_nt: TGTGCCAGCAGTGGTGGCAGGACCACAGATACGCAGTATTTT

v_call: TRBV7-9
j_call: TRBJ1-1
clone_size: .
d_call: .
cdr3_aa: CASSLALTANTEAFF
cdr3_nt: TGTGCCAGCAGCTTAGCGCTAACAGCGAACACTGAAGCTTTCTTT

v_call: TRBV27
j_call: TRBJ2-1
clone_size: .
d_call: .
cdr3_aa: CASSLFQGSEQFF
cdr3_nt: TGTGCCAGCAGTTTATTCCAGGGATCTGAGCAGTTCTTC

v_call: TRBV29-1
j_call: TRBJ2-3
clone_size: .
d_call: .
cdr3_aa: CSVASYTQYF
cdr3_nt: TGCAGCGTTGCCAGCTATACGCAGTATTTT

v_call: TRBV28
j_call: TRBJ1-1
clone_size: .
d_call: .
cdr3_aa: CASSLLLGEAFF
cdr3_nt: TGTGCCAGCAGTTTATTGTTGGGGGAAGCTTTCTTT

v_call: TRBV21-1
j_call: TRBJ2-7
clone_size: .
d_call: .
cdr3_aa: CASRLIGKEYEQYF
cdr3_nt: TGTGCCAGCCGGCTGATCGGGAAAGAATACGAGCAGTACTTC

v_call: TRBV19
j_call: TRBJ2-1
clone_size: .
d_call: TRBD2
cdr3_aa: CASMRTEGLAGGRAGEQFF
cdr3_nt: TGTGCCAGTATGAGGACCGAGGGACTAGCGGGAGGGCGTGCGGGGGAGCAGTTCTTC

v_call: TRBV20-1
j_call: TRBJ1-5
clone_size: .
d_call: .
cdr3_aa: CSASQTENQPQHF
cdr3_nt: TGCAGTGCTAGTCAAACCGAAAATCAGCCCCAGCATTTT

v_call: TRBV18
j_call: TRBJ2-1
clone_size: .
d_call: .
cdr3_aa: CASSPRGTDSSYNEQFF
cdr3_nt: TGTGCCAGCTCACCCCGGGGGACGGACAGCTCCTACAATGAGCAGTTCTTC

v_call: TRBV5-3
j_call: TRBJ1-1
clone_size: .
d_call: .
cdr3_aa: CARSSPSRGSYEAFF
cdr3_nt: TGTGCCAGAAGCTCCCCTTCTCGTGGCAGCTATGAAGCTTTCTTT

v_call: TRBV14
j_call: TRBJ2-5
clone_size: .
d_call: .
cdr3_aa: CASSQERGVREETQYF
cdr3_nt: TGTGCCAGCAGCCAAGAAAGAGGCGTCAGAGAAGAGACCCAGTACTTC

v_call: TRBV9
j_call: TRBJ1-2
clone_size: .
d_call: TRBD1
cdr3_aa: CASSRQGNYGYTF
cdr3_nt: TGTGCCAGCAGTAGACAGGGGAACTATGGCTACACCTTC

v_call: TRBV7-2
j_call: TRBJ2-1
clone_size: once
d_call: TRBD2
cdr3_aa: CASSAIAGVDGNEQFF
cdr3_nt: TGTGCCAGCAGCGCCATAGCGGGAGTCGATGGCAATGAGCAGTTCTTC